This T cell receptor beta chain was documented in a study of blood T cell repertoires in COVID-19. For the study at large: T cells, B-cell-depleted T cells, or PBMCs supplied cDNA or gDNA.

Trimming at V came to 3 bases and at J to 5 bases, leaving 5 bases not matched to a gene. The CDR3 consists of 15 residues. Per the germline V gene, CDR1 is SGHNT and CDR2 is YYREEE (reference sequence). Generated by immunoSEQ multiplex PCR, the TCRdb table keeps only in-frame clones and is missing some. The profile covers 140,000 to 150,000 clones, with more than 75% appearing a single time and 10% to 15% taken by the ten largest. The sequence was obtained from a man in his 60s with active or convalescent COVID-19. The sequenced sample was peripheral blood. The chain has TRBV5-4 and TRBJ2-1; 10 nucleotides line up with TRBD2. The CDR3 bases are TGTGCCAGCAGCTGGAGGACTAGCGGTAACAATGAGCAGTTCTTC. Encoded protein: CASSWRTSGNNEQFF.